This T cell receptor beta chain is drawn from a study of cytomegalovirus exposure and HLA in healthy donors. Study outcomes and limitations: Analyzed later, association rates of TCRs varied across HLA loci, with DRB1 most and HLA-C fewest. Solely CMV serostatus was available to characterize immune exposure.

V was trimmed by 3 bases and J by 5 bases, leaving 8 bases between them. The germline V gene encodes CDR1 SGHAT and CDR2 FQNNGV. This CDR3 contains 13 residues. This clone has a single count. Its specificity is unknown. PCR primers comprised 60 Vbeta and 13 Jbeta primers. TCRdb's copy holds only in-frame clones and misses some; the assay was immunoSEQ multiplex PCR. The data show 100,000 to 150,000 clones, 70% to 80% seen once. This sequence originates from a woman aged 45-60 years in good health and CMV-seronegative. Input material: PBMCs. The rearrangement links TRBV11-2 to TRBJ2-1; D ambiguous. The CDR3 sequence is CASSFRSNNEQFF. The CDR3 DNA sequence: TGTGCCAGCAGCTTTAGGAGCAACAATGAGCAGTTCTTC.